This T cell receptor beta chain appears in the sequencing data of a study of cytomegalovirus exposure and HLA in healthy donors (dated by TCRdb to 2016 to 2017). About the full investigation: According to an earlier analysis of 587 of the donors, 200 million or so T cells yielded roughly 100 million unique TCR beta sequences and around 280 Gb of sequence data. High-throughput TCR immunosequencing, statistical association of individual TCRs with disease status, and machine learning were combined to predict cytomegalovirus infection status. In the later analysis, no new phenotypic data were used to find candidate immune exposures; instead, reliance was placed on TCR beta sequences and their occurrence across donors. The number of donors typed differed by locus, with roughly 629-640 for A, B, C, DRB1 and DQB1, roughly 520 for DQA1, 600 to 610 for DPA1, and 400 to 490 for DPB1. An earlier analysis of approximately 640 of the donors applied high-throughput TCR beta sequencing to assess whether each TCR beta V gene segment acted as functional or pseudogenic. Class I and class II HLA loci were covered by the typing at four-digit resolution. A later genetic analysis took genome-wide SNP genotypes for 398 of the 666 donors and used that subset as a discovery cohort. The study profiled the T cell repertoires of more than 500 subjects by immunosequencing and related them to cytomegalovirus serostatus. Four to six DR-DQ haplotypes were handled as single units for association and clustering, since linkage in the cohort was strong. Approximately 310 gigabases of sequencing data and approximately 92 million unique TCR sequences made up an early release that covered over 550 HLA-typed donors. All discovery cohort repertoires had been generated on a single sequencing platform. A later analysis re-analyzed previously published TCR beta repertoires from about 730 donors and added high-resolution HLA genotyping to study TCR occurrence patterns. Of the approximately 400 genotyped donors, 81% fell in the genetic ancestry cluster associated with self-reported Caucasian donors. Alongside the repertoire data, information on donor age, sex, ethnicity and CMV serostatus was compiled. The study aimed to test whether signatures of past pathogen exposure could be identified by cataloging public T cell receptors. Across some 400 genotyped donors of the cohort, an average of about 200,000 unique TCR beta nucleotide sequences per donor were sequenced, and approximately 17% of those sequences were non-productive. In addition to the first cohort of hundreds of subjects, a separate validation cohort of 120 different subjects was used.

Beyond this particular receptor, the publication reports: In a later analysis, the rate of TCR association differed among HLA loci, with DRB1 alleles having the most associated TCRs and HLA-C alleles having the fewest. The earlier analysis of fewer than 750 of the donors excluded 15 to 20 rarely observed V segments, including chromosome 9 orphons, because counts were too low. Because some donors lacked HLA typing at each locus, the association tests relied only on the typed subset. In a later genetic analysis, fewer N-insertions in productive TCRs were reported among donors in an Asian-associated ancestry cluster than the roughly 700-donor mean. According to the authors, the approach could potentially be generalized to other disease states and immunological phenotypes. In an earlier analysis of approximately 590 of the donors, most TCR beta V segments were observed in productive rearrangements about 87% or about 30% of the time, broadly matching IMGT annotations. An association between a missense DCLRE1C variant and V-gene and J-gene trimming of TCR beta chains was found in a later genetic analysis and replicated in an independent cohort. Immune exposure information for the cohort was limited to CMV serostatus. A cluster of highly shared sequence variants was judged likely to represent a technical artifact of the sequencing pipeline. Three of the identified cytomegalovirus-associated TCR beta chains were confirmed in vitro to be specific for cytomegalovirus antigens. In a later analysis, 16,951 TCR beta sequences were associated with specific HLA alleles at a false discovery rate of 0.05. According to a later analysis, most CMV-associated TCR beta chains appeared to be HLA-restricted, and the HLA associations seemed to be driven largely by CMV exposure. Several of the top co-occurrence clusters appeared to be linked to parvovirus B19, influenza, CMV and Epstein-Barr virus, according to a later analysis. In a later analysis, HLA-associated TCR beta chains showed more clonal expansion and lower generation probabilities than non-associated chains that were equally common. Across donors, most TCR sequences were observed very rarely, whereas some public TCRs were present in many individuals. A further reported finding was that TCR beta sequences accurately predicted the HLA-A and HLA-B alleles for most subjects in the first cohort. Only TCR beta chains were sequenced in this cohort, and the absence of alpha or paired-chain data limited detectable features. Sequencing depth was assumed to be roughly uniform across donors in the presence/absence analyses, though that assumption may not hold. When HLA alleles, especially DR and DQ, strongly co-occurred, attributing TCR associations to individual alleles was difficult. A total of 150 or so TCR beta chains were listed by the study as associated with cytomegalovirus. Linkage disequilibrium might explain the correlated functional status among segregating V segments, but an unknown experimental factor could not be excluded. Because the 87-base-pair reads could not distinguish some IMGT-functional V segments, including TRBV6-2 and TRBV6-3, those segments were excluded. Cytomegalovirus status was reported to be diagnosed by the classifier with high specificity and sensitivity in both the original and validation cohorts.

A word on this clone: Its antigen is not yet known. The sample holds no much larger clone one base away, and base qualities are not on file.

V loses 0 bases at its end and J loses 4 bases; junction bases beyond the gene matches: 7. The CDR3 covers 16 residues, taking in both the cysteine and the phenylalanine. The kept DNA is CDR3 alone, 48 bases in frame from the first base. The germline V gene sets CDR1 to SGHRS and CDR2 to YFSETQ. Library preparation employed the immunoSEQ multiplex PCR assay. A mixture of 60 forward primers for TCR Vbeta segments and 13 reverse primers for TCR Jbeta segments was used in the multiplex PCR. The CDR3 region of rearranged TCR beta genes was amplified from genomic DNA with a multiplex PCR assay. On the Illumina HiSeq System, the amplified TCR beta libraries were sequenced as 87-base-pair reads. On the study's bioinformatics: Across the 700 or so repertoires, a later analysis counted around 80 million unique TCR beta chains, roughly 11 million of which were shared by at least two donors. Raw reads were error-corrected and collapsed into unique sequences with a nearest-neighbor algorithm that merged closely related sequences to remove PCR and sequencing errors. CDR3 sequences were aligned to IMGT reference sequences to assign V, D and J gene segments. For a sequence to be retained, a match of at least six nucleotides was required to both a V gene segment and a J gene segment. Rearrangements were classified as productive when the CDR3 lacked stop codons and remained in frame with V and J, and all other rearrangements were classified as non-productive. Following IMGT convention, CDR3 was defined as the stretch from the second conserved V-encoded cysteine to the conserved J-encoded phenylalanine. In an earlier analysis of around 640 of the donors, sequences lacking an unambiguous match to a single V gene segment were excluded. In an earlier analysis of several hundred of the donors, V segments were called functional above 56.7% productive rearrangements and were called segregating when the between-donor standard deviation exceeded 5%. A statistical classification framework was built for diagnosing cytomegalovirus status from the catalog of TCR beta chain sequences. In a later analysis, TCR nucleotide sequences were compared against IMGT/GENE-DB human TR gene sequences so that V and J genes could be assigned. Using the TCRdist pipeline, a later analysis assigned CDR3 sequences along with most-parsimonious VDJ recombination scenarios. In a later analysis, every TCR beta chain was defined by the combination of its CDR3 amino acid sequence and its V-gene family, and reads without a unique V-gene family were dropped. As a way to deal with suspected cross-contamination and a sequencing artifact, a later analysis dropped 500 to 700 nucleotide sequences that were highly shared and had low generation probability. In a later analysis, a clonal expansion index was calculated for each public chain from normalized within-repertoire ranks of inferred template counts. In a later analysis, generation probabilities were computed using a VDJ recombination model fitted to out-of-frame rearrangements, and the results were checked against IGoR. A later analysis scored TCR-TCR, TCR-HLA and TCR-CMV co-occurrence with hypergeometric tests, applying a repertoire-size bias correction to TCR pairs. To estimate false discovery rates, a later analysis permuted the HLA or CMV assignments 20 times. In a later analysis, co-occurring TCRs were grouped using DBSCAN, with TCRdist sequence similarity added in when clustering inside HLA-allele-positive subsets. Repertoires with fewer than 30,000 or more than 120,000 public chains, plus five repertoires with anomalous nucleotide sharing, were excluded from co-occurrence clustering. The table was pulled from immuneACCESS by TCRdb, which kept in-frame rearrangements only. Such tables lose some clones; where checked, under half of the loss comes from unresolved V genes, and the rest has no known cause. V and J calls and clone size are copied from that table; D and trimming were computed from the DNA. The sample includes approximately 110,000 clones, with roughly three quarters observed a single time. About a tenth of the sample belongs to the ten largest clones.

In total, around 600 healthy bone marrow donors made up the cohort. At the time of sampling, all cohort members were nominally healthy, though unrecorded immune exposures were likely present. The donor tested CMV seropositive and was one of the 289 seropositive cohort members. Each donor provided a peripheral blood sample, and peripheral blood mononuclear cells were used for TCR beta sequencing. Genomic DNA was extracted from the blood cell samples with the Qiagen DNeasy Blood Extraction Kit. This sequence originates from a middle-aged man in good health and CMV-seropositive. Sequenced sample: PBMCs. The sequence is built from TRBV5-1 and TRBJ1-2; 9 bases in the middle match TRBD1. The base sequence is TGCGCCAGCAGCTTGGATACAGGGGGCATCGGCTATGGCTACACCTTC. It codes for CASSLDTGGIGYGYTF.